The entry below describes one T cell receptor (beta chain). The data originate from a study of cytomegalovirus exposure and HLA in healthy donors. Across the study: There were roughly 120 million unique TCR beta sequences, drawn from 150 million to 200 million T cells, in an earlier analysis.

The V gene's germline CDR1 is ENHRY and CDR2 SYGVKD. The CDR3 consists of 14 residues. V shed 0 bases and J shed 9 bases, with 11 bases lying between them. This PCR relied on a set of 60 Vbeta primers and 13 Jbeta primers. The repertoire was sequenced with immunoSEQ multiplex PCR; TCRdb's copy has only in-frame clones and lacks some. The table lists under 110,000 clones, about four fifths of them singletons. The chain joins TRBV10-3 to TRBJ2-2, with D possibly TRBD1 on 6 matching bases. The sample comprised PBMCs. This receptor was obtained from a man over 45 in good health and CMV-seronegative. In DNA form, the CDR3 reads TGTGCCATCAGTGAGTCGATTGGGGGCCGGGAGCTGTTTTTT. It encodes CAISESIGGRELFF.